This passage covers 19 T cell receptor beta chains from one sample sequenced in a study of cytomegalovirus exposure and HLA in healthy donors. Amplification used 60 Vbeta primers and 13 Jbeta primers. Sequenced by immunoSEQ multiplex PCR; TCRdb stores in-frame clones only, minus some. The data hold more than 150,000 clones, with 75% to 85% observed a single time. The specimen sequenced was PBMCs. The receptors shown here come from a young man in good health and CMV-seronegative.

The chain links TRBV2 to TRBJ2-1; 10 bases line up with TRBD2. The CDR3 covers 15 residues. In germline, CDR1 is SNHLY, CDR2 FYNNEI. V shed 6 bases and J 7 bases; nucleotides not matched to a gene: 9. The CDR3: CASSLLAGALNEQFF. The CDR3 DNA reads as TGTGCCAGCAGCCTGCTAGCGGGAGCGCTAAATGAGCAGTTCTTC.

This CDR3 reads CASGAVGGSEQYF. CDR3 bases: TGTGCCAGCGGAGCGGTGGGAGGGAGCGAGCAGTACTTC. V is TRBV2 and J is TRBJ2-7; TRBD2 aligns across 7 bases. With 8 bases clipped from V and 6 bases from J, the junction kept 10 bases outside the gene matches. The germline CDR1 and CDR2 sequences are SNHLY and FYNNEI. The CDR3 has 13 amino acids.

The chain carries TRBV29-1 and TRBJ2-2; D ambiguous. The length of the CDR3 is 13 residues. Germline V gene sequence: CDR1 SQVTM, CDR2 ANQGSEA. V was trimmed by 4 bases and J by 2 bases, leaving 8 bases between them. As DNA, the CDR3 is TGCAGCGTTGGAAGTCTAAACACCGGGGAGCTGTTTTTT. It is translated as CSVGSLNTGELFF.

V and J are TRBV6-1 and TRBJ2-7; TRBD1 aligns across 8 bases. This CDR3 is 15 amino acids long. Germline CDR1 is MNHNS and CDR2 is SASEGT. Germline trimming cut 2 bases from V and 8 bases from J; bases unmatched to any gene: 11. CDR3 loop: CASSESGAGGCQQYF. The CDR3 bases are TGTGCCAGCAGTGAATCAGGGGCAGGGGGCTGTCAGCAGTACTTC.

The chain couples TRBV27 to TRBJ2-2, with 7 nucleotides matching TRBD2. With 10 bases clipped from V and 0 bases from J, the junction kept 11 bases outside the gene matches. There are 16 residues in the CDR3. Germline V gene data show CDR1 as MNHEY and CDR2 as SMNVEV (reference sequence). CDR3 sequence reads: CATKGGRGSNTGELFF. For the CDR3, the DNA is TGTGCCACAAAGGGAGGGAGGGGTTCGAACACCGGGGAGCTGTTTTTT.

This clone was counted once. The rearrangement links TRBV27 to TRBJ2-3, with 7 bases aligning to TRBD2. V dropped 3 bases and J dropped 0; count of bases not matched to a gene: 6. The CDR3 contains 16 residues. Germline assignment: CDR1 MNHEY and CDR2 SMNVEV (reference sequence). The CDR3 sequence: CASSFRGRTSTDTQYF. The DNA of the CDR3 is TGTGCCAGCAGTTTCCGCGGGAGAACTAGCACAGATACGCAGTATTTT.

In its sample, this clone was seen a few times. This chain joins TRBV30 and TRBJ2-4, with no clear D. The CDR3 spans 13 residues. Trimming shortened V by 5 bases and J by 0 bases, and 8 bases separated the two germline ends. Germline CDR1 is GTSNPN and CDR2 is SVGIG (reference sequence). CDR3 sequence: CAWYDIAKNIQYF. DNA for the CDR3: TGTGCCTGGTATGACATAGCCAAAAACATTCAGTACTTC.

This clone was observed once. The chain employs TRBV30 and TRBJ1-4; D is unclear. Germline V gene data show CDR1 as GTSNPN and CDR2 as SVGIG (reference sequence). This CDR3 comprises 11 residues. Trimming shortened V by 2 bases and J by 11 bases, and 9 bases separated the two germline ends. CDR3 sequence: CAWSLYRKLFF. CDR3 coding DNA: TGTGCCTGGAGTTTATATCGGAAACTGTTTTTT.

The chain's CDR3 is CASAGGTYEQYF. CDR3 DNA sequence: TGTGCCAGCGCTGGCGGGACCTACGAGCAGTACTTC. V is TRBV28 and J is TRBJ2-7; tentatively, D is TRBD2 (6 bases). This CDR3 spans 12 amino acids. Trimming stripped 8 bases from V and 2 bases from J, with 10 bases between. The germline V gene encodes CDR1 MDHEN and CDR2 SYDVKM.

This clone was recorded a few times. CDR3: CASSQAQGLTNYGYTF. CDR3 DNA: TGTGCCAGCAGCCAAGCCCAGGGACTTACTAACTATGGCTACACCTTC. This chain connects TRBV4-2 to TRBJ1-2; D possibly corresponds to TRBD1 (5 bases). The V gene lost 1 base and the J gene lost 0 bases, with 12 bases spanning the gap. The germline V gene has CDR1 LGHNA and CDR2 YNFKEQ. The CDR3 is made up of 16 amino acids.

This clone was picked up a small number of times. The chain has TRBV5-6 and TRBJ2-3; TRBD1 matches at 7 bases. The CDR3 length is 14 residues. Unmatched junction bases numbered 3, after V lost 3 bases and J lost 2 bases. The germline V gene encodes CDR1 SGHDT and CDR2 YYEEEE. Written as DNA, the CDR3 is TGTGCCAGCAGCTGGACAGGTATCACAGATACGCAGTATTTT. Its translation: CASSWTGITDTQYF.

This clone turned up a few times. The gene calls are TRBV29-1 and TRBJ2-1, with 14 bases identical to TRBD2. The V segment lost 5 bases and the J segment 2 bases; nucleotides outside the gene matches: 11. The CDR3 runs to 18 residues. Per germline, CDR1 SQVTM and CDR2 ANQGSEA. The CDR3: CSVTPGTSGSLPYNEQFF. Written as DNA, the CDR3 is TGCAGCGTTACCCCGGGGACTAGCGGGAGCCTCCCCTACAATGAGCAGTTCTTC.

The chain has TRBV11-2 and TRBJ2-1; 13 bases agree with TRBD2. The CDR3 is 16 amino acids. CDR1 and CDR2 (germline): SGHAT, FQNNGV. Unmatched junction bases numbered 11, after V lost 5 bases and J lost 10 bases. The CDR3 spells CASSLLGLAGVKEQFF. The DNA of the CDR3 is TGTGCCAGCAGCCTCCTTGGACTAGCGGGAGTAAAAGAGCAGTTCTTC.

The CDR3 sequence: CASSFWFYRGPIPRVNTEAFF. The CDR3 coding sequence is TGTGCCAGCAGTTTTTGGTTTTACAGGGGGCCCATACCGAGGGTGAACACTGAAGCTTTCTTT. V and J are TRBV28 and TRBJ1-1, with 9 bases aligning to TRBD1. J gave up 0 bases and V 3 bases, and 20 bases lay outside the gene matches. CDR1 is MDHEN and CDR2 is SYDVKM in the germline V gene. This CDR3 region has 21 residues.

The CDR3 loop is CASSVGLATETQYF. CDR3 DNA: TGTGCCAGCAGCGTAGGGCTAGCGACGGAGACCCAGTACTTC. The chain carries TRBV9 and TRBJ2-5; TRBD2 is a possible D gene (6 bases). This CDR3 is built from 14 residues. The germline V gene has CDR1 SGDLS and CDR2 YYNGEE. Trimming took 0 bases from V and 5 from J, leaving 11 bases between them.

This clone was seen only once. The V gene is TRBV2, the J gene TRBJ2-1; 7 nucleotides agree with TRBD2. Germline V gives CDR1 SNHLY, CDR2 FYNNEI. V lost 6 bases to trimming and J lost 7 bases; unmatched junction nucleotides: 9. This CDR3 is built from 14 residues. CDR3 bases: TGTGCCAGCAGCGAATACGCTAGCGGTAATGAGCAGTTCTTC. Encoded protein: CASSEYASGNEQFF.

The V and J genes are TRBV4-3 and TRBJ2-7; 7 nucleotides align to TRBD2. The germline V gene has CDR1 LGHNA and CDR2 YSLEER. The J segment lost 1 base and the V segment lost 1 base, leaving 10 bases of the junction unmatched. The CDR3 loop spans 17 amino acids. In DNA form, the CDR3 reads TGCGCCAGCAGCCAAGTGGGGGGGAGGTGGGGGTCCTACGAGCAGTACTTC. This translates into CASSQVGGRWGSYEQYF.

The rearrangement uses TRBV11-3 and TRBJ2-2; unclear D gene. The CDR3 sequence is 13 residues long. V was cut by 8 bases and J by 0 bases, with 7 bases left in between. Looked up from germline, CDR1 is SGHNT and CDR2 is YENEEA. CDR3 DNA sequence: TGTGCCAGCGCGAGTCCGAACACCGGGGAGCTGTTTTTT. It codes for CASASPNTGELFF.

The V call is TRBV5-1, the J call TRBJ1-1; no clear D gene. V lost 6 bases and J 2 bases, leaving 17 bases between the germline ends. This CDR3 is built from 15 residues. Germline loops: CDR1 SGHRS, CDR2 YFSETQ. CDR3 nucleotides: TGCGCCAGCACGGCGGGGAACGCATTCAACACTGAAGCTTTCTTT. As protein: CASTAGNAFNTEAFF.